This TCR beta chain was identified in a study of T cells in Graves' hyperthyroidism and ophthalmopathy. A few counts support this clonotype. The CDR3 regions of TCR beta were amplified from RNA transcripts. Researchers ran a first-round RT-PCR on the TCR CDR3 using the HTBI primer set. TCRdb re-called the multiplex PCR reads with MiXCR, one entry per CDR3 protein. The table lists 360,000 or so distinct CDR3 sequences, 13% to 15% of them singletons. CDR1 is MGHRA and CDR2 is YSYEKL in the germline V gene. V lost 0 bases and J 4 bases, leaving 13 bases between the germline ends. The CDR3 has 15 residues.

The clonotype comes from a woman aged 55-69 years with Graves' ophthalmopathy. This rearrangement joins TRBV4-1 to TRBJ2-7; tentative D call: TRBD2 (5 bases). Sequenced sample: blood. CDR3 protein: CASSQETSGGYEQYF. CDR3 bases: TGCGCCAGCAGCCAAGAGACGAGTGGAGGTTACGAGCAGTACTTC.